This TCR beta chain was sequenced during a study of CD4+ T cells in melanoma. Sequencing was performed with immunoSEQ multiplex PCR; in TCRdb, only in-frame clones are kept and a portion is missing. The sample holds around 130,000 clones; around 90% are singletons and the top ten take less than 2%. The CDR3 contains 14 residues. The V gene lost 5 bases and the J gene lost 0 bases, with 9 bases spanning the gap. CDR1 and CDR2 from the germline V gene are SGHTA and FQGNSA. In this sample, this clone turned up once. The antigen remains undetermined. Whole-study results and caveats: Neoantigen-specific CD4+ T cells in melanoma reportedly had diverse differentiation states. A reported correlation linked neoantigen-specific CD4+ T cells to CD8+, macrophage and B cell function.

The TCR comes from a human donor with melanoma. The rearrangement links TRBV7-2 to TRBJ2-3; no definite D call. CDR3 protein: CASSPRASTDTQYF. The CDR3 nucleotides are TGTGCCAGCAGCCCCCGGGCGAGCACAGATACGCAGTATTTT.